This T cell receptor beta chain was sequenced during a study of shared clonotypes between healthy human individuals. The input for sorted-subset replicate PCRs was 200 ng DNA, 30,000 or so T cell genomes. Study processing details: Filtering was not the same, since immunoSEQ gave junction-only sequences without quality scores. Only in-frame clones appear in the TCRdb table, and some are missing; sequencing was by immunoSEQ multiplex PCR. V and J calls and clone size are those listed in that table; D and trimming were worked out from the DNA. The sample shows more than 550,000 clones, under 95% of them seen only once. V was shortened by 8 bases and J by 2 bases, with 16 bases between the two germline ends. Germline CDR1 is MNHEY and CDR2 is SMNVEV (reference sequence). The CDR3 runs to 14 residues. Naive CD8 cells comprised CD45RO-negative, CCR7-positively selected cells, excluding terminally differentiated effector memory CD45RA+ cells.

The V and J genes are TRBV27 and TRBJ2-7; D is perhaps TRBD1 or TRBD2 (5 bases each). Sequencing used naive CD8+ T cells sorted from blood. This TCR was recovered from a man aged 25-45 years in good health. The CDR3 region is CASSRDLGTYEQYF. Here the CDR3 DNA reads TGTGCCAGCTCCCGGGACCTAGGGACCTACGAGCAGTACTTC.